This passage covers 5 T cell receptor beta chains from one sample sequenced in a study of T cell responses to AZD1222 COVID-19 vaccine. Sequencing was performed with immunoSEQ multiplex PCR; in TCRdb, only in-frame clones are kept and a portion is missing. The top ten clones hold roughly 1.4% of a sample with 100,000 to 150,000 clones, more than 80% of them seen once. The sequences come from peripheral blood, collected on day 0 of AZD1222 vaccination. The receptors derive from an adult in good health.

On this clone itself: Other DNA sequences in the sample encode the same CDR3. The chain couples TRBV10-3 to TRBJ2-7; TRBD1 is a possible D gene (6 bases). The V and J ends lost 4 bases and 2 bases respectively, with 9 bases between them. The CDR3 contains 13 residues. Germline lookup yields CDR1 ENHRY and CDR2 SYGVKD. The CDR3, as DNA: TGTGCCATCAGTGGCCAGGGGACCTACGAGCAGTACTTC. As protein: CAISGQGTYEQYF.

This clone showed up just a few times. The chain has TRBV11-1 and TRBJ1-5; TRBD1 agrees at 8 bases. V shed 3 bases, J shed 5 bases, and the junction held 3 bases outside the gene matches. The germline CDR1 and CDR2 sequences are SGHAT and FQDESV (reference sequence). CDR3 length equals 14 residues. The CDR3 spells CASSFGQGDQPQHF. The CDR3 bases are TGTGCCAGCAGCTTCGGACAGGGCGATCAGCCCCAGCATTTT.

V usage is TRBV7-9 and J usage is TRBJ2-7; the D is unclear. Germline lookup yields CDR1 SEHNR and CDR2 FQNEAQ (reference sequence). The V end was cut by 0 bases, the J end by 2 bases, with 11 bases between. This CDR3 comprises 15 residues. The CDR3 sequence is CASSLAADPAYEQYF. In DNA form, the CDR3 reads TGTGCCAGCAGCTTAGCTGCGGACCCCGCCTACGAGCAGTACTTC.

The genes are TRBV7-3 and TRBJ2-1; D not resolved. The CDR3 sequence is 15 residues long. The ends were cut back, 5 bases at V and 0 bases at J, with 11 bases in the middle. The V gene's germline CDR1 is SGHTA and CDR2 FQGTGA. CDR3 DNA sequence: TGTGCCAGCAGCCCCTCGGTCAGCTCCTACAATGAGCAGTTCTTC. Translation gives CASSPSVSSYNEQFF.

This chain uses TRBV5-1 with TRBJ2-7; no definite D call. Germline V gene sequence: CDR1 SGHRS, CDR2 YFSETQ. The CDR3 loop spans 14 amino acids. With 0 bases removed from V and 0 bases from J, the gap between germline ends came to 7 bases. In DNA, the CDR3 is TGCGCCAGCAGCTTGGAAACCTACTCCTACGAGCAGTACTTC. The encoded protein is CASSLETYSYEQYF. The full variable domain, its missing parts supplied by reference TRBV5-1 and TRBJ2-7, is KAGVTQTPRYLIKTRGQQVTLSCSPISGHRSVSWYQQTPGQGLQFLFEYFSETQRNKGNFPGRFSGRQFSNSRSEMNVSTLELGDSALYLCASSLETYSYEQYFGPGTRLTVT.